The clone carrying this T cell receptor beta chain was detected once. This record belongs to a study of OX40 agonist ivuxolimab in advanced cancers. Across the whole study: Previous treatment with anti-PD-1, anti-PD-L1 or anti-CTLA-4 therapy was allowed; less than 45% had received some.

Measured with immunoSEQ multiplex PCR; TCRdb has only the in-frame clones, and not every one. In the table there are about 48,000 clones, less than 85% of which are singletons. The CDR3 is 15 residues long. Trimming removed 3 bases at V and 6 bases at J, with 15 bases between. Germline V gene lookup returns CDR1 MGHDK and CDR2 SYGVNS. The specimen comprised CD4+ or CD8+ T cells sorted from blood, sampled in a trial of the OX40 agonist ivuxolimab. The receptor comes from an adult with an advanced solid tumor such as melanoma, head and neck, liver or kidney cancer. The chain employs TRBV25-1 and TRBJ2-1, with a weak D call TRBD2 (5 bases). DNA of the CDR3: TGTGCCAGCAGTGATACTAGGCGGCATCCCAATGAGCAGTTCTTC. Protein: CASSDTRRHPNEQFF.